The 22 T cell receptor beta chains in this list originate from one sample, sequenced in a study of human T cells and chemical hapten exposure. MiXCR, applied by TCRdb to the RACE reads, yields one record per CDR3 protein. This table has around 200,000 distinct CDR3 sequences, about 25% appearing once. Stated time point: patch test 3, about 24 weeks after DPC sensitization. Regarding treatment: therapeutic diphenylcyclopropenone sensitization with weekly scalp DPC. The sequences come from whole blood, collected in connection with sensitization to the hapten diphenylcyclopropenone (DPC). Source of these receptors: a middle-aged woman with alopecia areata. Some clones in this sample may be carry-over from other donors' samples.

In its sample, this clonotype was seen a few times. The chain carries TRBV28 and TRBJ1-6, with 8 bases matching TRBD1. The V and J ends lost 11 bases and 5 bases, in that order; junction bases with no gene match: 5. Germline CDR1 reads MDHEN; CDR2 reads SYDVKM. The CDR3 is 13 residues long. In nucleotides, the CDR3 is TGTGCCGTGACAGGGGCGAATAATTCACCCCTCCACTTT. This codes for CAVTGANNSPLHF.

The chain employs TRBV11-2 and TRBJ2-5; D tentatively reads TRBD1 or TRBD2 (5 bases each). This CDR3 is built from 13 residues. The V end lost 5 bases, the J end lost 4 bases, and 11 bases lay between the germline ends. The V gene's germline CDR1 is SGHAT and CDR2 FQNNGV. As DNA, the CDR3 is TGTGCCAGCAGCCTCGGGACCACAGAGACCCAGTACTTC. Translated: CASSLGTTETQYF.

In its sample, this clonotype was seen a few times. The gene calls are TRBV4-2 and TRBJ2-6, with a weak D call TRBD1 (6 bases). This CDR3 contains 16 residues. Trimming removed 0 bases from V and 4 bases from J, with 10 bases in between. The germline gives CDR1 LGHNA, CDR2 YNFKEQ. This CDR3 is CASSQEGAGGANVLTF. In DNA form, the CDR3 reads TGTGCCAGCAGCCAAGAGGGGGCAGGAGGGGCCAACGTCCTGACTTTC.

The V gene is TRBV5-1, the J gene TRBJ2-7; no firm D call. Germline lookup yields CDR1 SGHRS and CDR2 YFSETQ. This CDR3 spans 14 amino acids. Trimming took off 4 bases at V and 1 base at J, with 12 bases between the two ends. The CDR3 sequence: CASSAEQVSYEQYF. DNA for the CDR3: TGCGCCAGCAGCGCCGAGCAGGTTTCCTACGAGCAGTACTTC.

This clonotype was recorded a few times. The chain carries TRBV7-2 and TRBJ2-3; 13 bases fit TRBD2. The CDR3 consists of 17 residues. V trimming: 5 bases; J trimming: 6 bases; junction bases outside the gene matches: 11. Germline CDR1 reads SGHTA; CDR2 reads FQGNSA. CDR3 sequence reads: CASSLYSTSGRFDTQYF. The CDR3 region has the DNA TGTGCCAGCAGCCTCTACTCGACTAGCGGGAGGTTTGATACGCAGTATTTT.

The rearrangement joins TRBV7-9 to TRBJ2-7, with TRBD1 matching over 10 bases. There are 15 residues in the CDR3. Germline assignment: CDR1 SEHNR and CDR2 FQNEAQ (reference sequence). The J segment lost 9 bases and the V segment lost 2 bases, leaving 10 bases of the junction unmatched. The CDR3 reads CASSLSDRGRGVQYF. CDR3 sequence (DNA): TGTGCCAGCAGCTTAAGTGACAGGGGGCGCGGAGTGCAGTACTTC.

The sample holds many counts of this clonotype. The chain employs TRBV29-1 and TRBJ2-6; 10 bases match TRBD1. The junction had 2 bases not matched to a gene; V was cut back by 3 bases and J by 0 bases. Germline CDR1 is SQVTM and CDR2 is ANQGSEA. This CDR3 is built from 16 residues. The DNA for the CDR3 is TGCAGCGTTGAGGGACAGGGGAGCTCTGGGGCCAACGTCCTGACTTTC. It translates to CSVEGQGSSGANVLTF.

This clonotype has a handful of counts. The rearrangement joins TRBV29-1 to TRBJ2-1; D ambiguous. CDR3 size: 14 residues. V was cut by 5 bases and J by 1 base, with 12 bases left in between. Germline CDR1 SQVTM, CDR2 ANQGSEA. CDR3 in DNA: TGCAGCGTTTACGGGCCCCTATCCTACAATGAGCAGTTCTTC. Translated: CSVYGPLSYNEQFF.

The chain links TRBV3-1 to TRBJ2-7, with D possibly matching TRBD2 (6 bases). The V gene's germline CDR1 is LGHDT and CDR2 YNNKEL (reference sequence). The CDR3 spans 16 residues. With 2 bases removed from V and 2 bases from J, the gap between germline ends came to 16 bases. The CDR3 DNA reads as TGTGCCAGCAGCCAAAGTCTGCTAGCGAGTACCTACGAGCAGTACTTC. As protein: CASSQSLLASTYEQYF.

The table lists this clonotype with a few counts. The chain carries TRBV4-2 and TRBJ2-3; D gene ambiguous. Germline-derived CDR1 and CDR2 are LGHNA and YNFKEQ. Trimming took off 1 base at V and 2 bases at J, with 13 bases between the two ends. The CDR3 is 16 amino acids. Here the CDR3 reads CASSQGSSRSTDTQYF. The CDR3 DNA reads as TGTGCCAGCAGCCAAGGATCTTCGCGGTCCACAGATACGCAGTATTTT.

The rearrangement joins TRBV24-1 to TRBJ2-3, with no clear D. V lost 3 bases to trimming and J lost 4 bases, with 7 bases between them. In germline, CDR1 is KGHDR, CDR2 SFDVKD. The CDR3 has 13 residues. The CDR3 nucleotides are TGTGCCACCAGTGATCCTGGACCAGATACGCAGTATTTT. Its translation is CATSDPGPDTQYF.

The table lists this clonotype with a few counts. The gene calls are TRBV7-2 and TRBJ2-1; 7 bases agree with TRBD2. The V gene end was trimmed by 2 bases and the J gene end by 10 bases; junction bases not matched to a gene: 11. The CDR3 runs 15 residues. CDR1 is SGHTA, CDR2 FQGNSA, per germline. The CDR3 DNA is TGTGCCAGCAGCTTAACCGGAGCCCCGACTAGCGAGCAGTTCTTC. Encoded protein: CASSLTGAPTSEQFF.

The V gene is TRBV20-1, the J gene TRBJ2-2; 7 nucleotides line up with TRBD2. Germline values: CDR1 DFQATT, CDR2 SNEGSKA (reference sequence). This CDR3 is 15 amino acids long. V lost 3 bases and J lost 8; bases outside the gene matches: 12. CDR3: CSASLRGGTGGELFF. The CDR3 DNA follows: TGCAGTGCTAGTCTTCGGGGAGGGACCGGAGGGGAGCTGTTTTTT.

The chain combines TRBV28 with TRBJ2-7; D might be TRBD1 (5 bases). The CDR3 spans 15 residues. V lost 10 bases and J 0 bases, leaving 19 bases between the germline ends. CDR1 MDHEN and CDR2 SYDVKM come from the germline V gene. The CDR3 DNA is TGTGCCACCTCAGGGTCGACAGCGTACTCCTACGAGCAGTACTTC. Amino acids: CATSGSTAYSYEQYF.

On this clonotype: Lacking the conserved final phenylalanine or tryptophan, this CDR3 likely reflects a read error. No DNA is shown, since the ends of the CDR3 on it are uncertain; the CDR3 is the one TCRdb lists. The chain couples TRBV15 to TRBJ2-7; no check of the table's D call, TRBD1, against the DNA was made. Ends included, the CDR3 has 13 residues. Germline CDR1 reads LNHNV; CDR2 reads YYDKDF (reference sequence). CDR3 residues: CATSRDLGTGAVL.

The genes are TRBV27 and TRBJ2-7, with 7 bases lining up with TRBD2. The V and J ends lost 2 bases and 2 bases, in that order; junction bases with no gene match: 18. The CDR3 spans 19 residues. CDR1 and CDR2 (germline): MNHEY, SMNVEV (reference sequence). The CDR3 sequence: CASSLGRGRGRAVTYEQYF. The DNA for the CDR3 is TGTGCCAGCAGTTTAGGGAGGGGTAGAGGGAGGGCCGTGACCTACGAGCAGTACTTC.

V usage is TRBV5-1 and J usage is TRBJ1-1; D is possibly TRBD1 (5 bases). V lost 4 bases, J lost 1 base, and 11 bases lay in between. The CDR3 is made up of 14 amino acids. Germline-derived CDR1 and CDR2 are SGHRS and YFSETQ. CDR3 nucleotides: TGCGCCAGCAGCCCCGGTGGGGCGAACACTGAAGCTTTCTTT. Protein product: CASSPGGANTEAFF.

The V call is TRBV20-1, the J call TRBJ2-1, with 7 nucleotides matching TRBD2. From germline, CDR1 is DFQATT and CDR2 SNEGSKA (reference sequence). The trim removed 3 bases at V and 6 bases at J, leaving 14 bases unmatched. The CDR3 contains 16 residues. The CDR3 is CSASPHGGSFRNEQFF. DNA of the CDR3: TGCAGTGCTAGCCCTCACGGCGGGAGTTTTCGCAATGAGCAGTTCTTC.

CDR3 sequence: CASSQDLEQGRGATDTQYF. The CDR3 nucleotides read TGCGCCAGCAGCCAAGATCTGGAACAGGGTCGGGGTGCGACAGATACGCAGTATTTT. This chain uses TRBV4-1 with TRBJ2-3, with D possibly being TRBD1 (6 bases). The germline V gene encodes CDR1 MGHRA and CDR2 YSYEKL. The length of the CDR3 is 19 residues. V lost 0 bases and J lost 3, with 22 bases in between.

This clonotype turned up a few times. The gene calls are TRBV10-3 and TRBJ1-1, with D tentatively TRBD1 (5 bases). CDR1 and CDR2 from the germline V gene are ENHRY and SYGVKD. V was pared by 5 bases and J by 7 bases, with 17 bases between. The CDR3 contains 14 residues. This CDR3 is CAISSIGGKIEAFF. DNA of the CDR3: TGTGCCATCAGTTCAATCGGGGGGAAGATTGAAGCTTTCTTT.

This clonotype was seen repeatedly, ten times or more. This chain joins TRBV29-1 and TRBJ2-3; 11 nucleotides align to TRBD2. Germline loops: CDR1 SQVTM, CDR2 ANQGSEA. The CDR3 totals 15 residues. With V trimmed by 6 bases and J by 0 bases, 5 bases remained unmatched. Here the CDR3 DNA reads TGCAGCGTGTCCCTAGCGGGAGGTAGCACAGATACGCAGTATTTT. Amino acid sequence: CSVSLAGGSTDTQYF.

The rearrangement uses TRBV6-1 and TRBJ2-7; D uncertain. Looked up from germline, CDR1 is MNHNS and CDR2 is SASEGT. V gave up 7 bases and J gave up 4 bases, with 8 bases separating them. The CDR3 sequence is 11 residues long. The CDR3 nucleotides read TGTGCCAGCATTTTCGGTTACGAGCAGTACTTC. It specifies CASIFGYEQYF.